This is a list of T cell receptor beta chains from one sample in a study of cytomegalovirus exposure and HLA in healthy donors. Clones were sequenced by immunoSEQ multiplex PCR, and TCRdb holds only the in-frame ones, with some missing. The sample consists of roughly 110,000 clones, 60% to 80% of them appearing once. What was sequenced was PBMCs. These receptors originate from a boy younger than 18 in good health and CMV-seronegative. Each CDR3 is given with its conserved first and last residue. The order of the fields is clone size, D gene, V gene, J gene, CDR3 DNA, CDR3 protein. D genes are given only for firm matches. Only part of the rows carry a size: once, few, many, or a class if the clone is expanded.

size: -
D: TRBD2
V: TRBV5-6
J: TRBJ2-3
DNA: TGTGCCAGCAGCTTCTTTACGGGAGGGCCAGATACGCAGTATTTT
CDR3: CASSFFTGGPDTQYF

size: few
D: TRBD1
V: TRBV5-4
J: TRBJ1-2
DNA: TGTGCCAGCAGCATTCCGACAGGGGATGGCTACACCTTC
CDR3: CASSIPTGDGYTF

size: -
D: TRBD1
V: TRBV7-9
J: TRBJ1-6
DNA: TGTGCCAGCAGCTTTAAACAGGGGGTAGATAATTCACCCCTCCACTTT
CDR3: CASSFKQGVDNSPLHF

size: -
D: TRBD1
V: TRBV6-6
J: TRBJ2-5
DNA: TGTGCCAGCAGTTACTCGGGACAGGGGGCGAGGGAGACCCAGTACTTC
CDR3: CASSYSGQGARETQYF

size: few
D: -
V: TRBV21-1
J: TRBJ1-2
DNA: TGTGCCAGCAGCAAAGAAACAGGGGGGATCTTC
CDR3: CASSKETGGIF

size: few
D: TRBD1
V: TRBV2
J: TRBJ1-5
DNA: TGTGCCAGCAGTGGCGGGACAGGGACGAATCAGCCCCAGCATTTT
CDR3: CASSGGTGTNQPQHF

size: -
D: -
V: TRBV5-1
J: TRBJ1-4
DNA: TGCGCCAGCAGCTTGTCTTCGTCTAATGAAAAACTGTTTTTT
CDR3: CASSLSSSNEKLFF

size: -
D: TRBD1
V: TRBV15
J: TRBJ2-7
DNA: TGTGCCACCAGCAGAGCGGGACAGGGTTATTACGAACAGTACTTC
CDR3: CATSRAGQGYYEQYF

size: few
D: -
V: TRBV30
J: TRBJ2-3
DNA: TGTGCCTGGAGTGTCCTGGACAGACCAGATACGCAGTATTTT
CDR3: CAWSVLDRPDTQYF

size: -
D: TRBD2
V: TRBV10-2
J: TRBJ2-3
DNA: TGCGCCAGCAGGGGGGGGACAGATACGCAGTATTTT
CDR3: CASRGGTDTQYF

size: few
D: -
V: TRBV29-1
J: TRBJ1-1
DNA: TGCAGCGTGCAACAGGGATATGCTTTCTTT
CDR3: CSVQQGYAFF

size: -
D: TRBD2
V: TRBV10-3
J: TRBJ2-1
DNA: TGTGCCATCAGGTTAGCGGGGGGGCTAGATGAGCAGTTCTTC
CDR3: CAIRLAGGLDEQFF

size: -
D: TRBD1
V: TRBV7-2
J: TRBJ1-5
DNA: TGTGCCAGCAGCTTCAGGGGGGATCAGCCCCAGCATTTT
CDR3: CASSFRGDQPQHF

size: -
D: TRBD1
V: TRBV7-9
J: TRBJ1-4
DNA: TGTGCCAGCAGCTTTACAGGGGGTAGTGAAAAACTGTTTTTT
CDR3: CASSFTGGSEKLFF

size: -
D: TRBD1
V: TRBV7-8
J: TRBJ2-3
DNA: TGTGCCAGCAGGTCACCTAGAGGGACAGGGAGCACAGATACGCAGTATTTT
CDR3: CASRSPRGTGSTDTQYF

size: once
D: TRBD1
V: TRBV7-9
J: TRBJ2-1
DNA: TGTGCCAGCAGCTACCGTTGGACAGGGATCTACAATGAGCAGTTCTTC
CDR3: CASSYRWTGIYNEQFF

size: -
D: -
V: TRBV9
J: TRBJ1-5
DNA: TGTGCCAGCAGCCCTAATTTGGGGGGTCAGCCCCAGCATTTT
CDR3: CASSPNLGGQPQHF

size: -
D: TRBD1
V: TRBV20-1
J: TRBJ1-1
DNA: TGCAGTGCTACAACAGGGGCTGAAGCTTTCTTT
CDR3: CSATTGAEAFF

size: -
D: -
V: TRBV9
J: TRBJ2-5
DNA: TGTGCCAGCAGCGTAGGGAGGGAGAGGGTAGAGACCCAGTACTTC
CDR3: CASSVGRERVETQYF

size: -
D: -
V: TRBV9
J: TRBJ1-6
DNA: TGTGCCAGCAGCGTAGGAGGAGGGGATGATTCACCCCTCCACTTT
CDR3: CASSVGGGDDSPLHF

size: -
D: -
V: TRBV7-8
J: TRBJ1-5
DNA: TGTGCCAGCAGCTTCCCCGGGAGCAATCAGCCCCAGCATTTT
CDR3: CASSFPGSNQPQHF

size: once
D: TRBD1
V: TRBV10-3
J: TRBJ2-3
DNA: TGTGCCATCAGAAGGGGGCAAGATACGCAGTATTTT
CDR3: CAIRRGQDTQYF

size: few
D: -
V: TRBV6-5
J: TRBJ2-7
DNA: TGTGCCAGCAGTTACAGGACCGGGATATTCTACGAGCAGTACTTC
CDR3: CASSYRTGIFYEQYF